These T cell receptor beta chains were read from a single sample in a study of blood T cell repertoires in COVID-19. TCRdb keeps only in-frame clones here, not all; method: immunoSEQ multiplex PCR. Of 100,000 or so clones in the sample, more than 70% are singletons; the top ten hold roughly 11%. Sample: peripheral blood. These receptors were obtained from a woman aged 30 to 39 with acute or convalescent COVID-19. The CDR3 runs from the conserved cysteine through the conserved F or W. D genes are given only for firm matches. Clone size is stated in some rows and not others, as once, few, many or a class when expanded.

TRBD1,NA,TRBV5-1,TRBJ1-5,15,CASSLRTGDNQPQHF,TGCGCCAGCAGCTTGCGGACAGGAGACAATCAGCCCCAGCATTTT
TRBD2,NA,TRBV5-1,TRBJ2-3,16,CASSPSLAGSPDTQYF,TGCGCCAGCAGCCCATCACTAGCGGGGAGTCCAGATACGCAGTATTTT
TRBD1,NA,TRBV27,TRBJ1-1,16,CASSSWGQGGGTEAFF,TGTGCCAGCAGTTCCTGGGGACAGGGCGGGGGGACTGAAGCTTTCTTT
TRBD1,NA,TRBV3-1/TRBV3-2,TRBJ1-2,17,CASSQERDRDLNYGYTF,TGTGCCAGCAGCCAAGAGAGGGACAGGGACCTCAACTATGGCTACACCTTC
NA,once,TRBV13,TRBJ2-7,13,CASAEGSAYEQYF,TGTGCCAGCGCGGAGGGGAGCGCCTACGAGCAGTACTTC
TRBD1,NA,TRBV6-5,TRBJ1-5,14,CASSPDTGAQPQHF,TGTGCCAGCAGCCCCGACACAGGGGCCCAGCCCCAGCATTTT
NA,once,TRBV11-3,TRBJ2-5,12,CASTGRMETQYF,TGTGCCAGCACCGGCAGGATGGAGACCCAGTACTTC
NA,NA,TRBV2,TRBJ2-1,13,CASSELGQTEQFF,TGTGCCAGCAGCGAGCTAGGACAGACGGAGCAGTTCTTC
NA,NA,TRBV20-1,TRBJ2-7,10,CSASNGQINF,TGCAGTGCTTCAAACGGACAGATAAACTTC
TRBD1,NA,TRBV19,TRBJ2-7,14,CASSGAQGAREQYF,TGTGCCAGTAGCGGAGCTCAGGGGGCGAGGGAGCAGTACTTC
TRBD1,once,TRBV10-3,TRBJ2-1,15,CAITVGGTGDNEQFF,TGTGCCATAACGGTCGGCGGGACAGGAGACAATGAGCAGTTCTTC
TRBD1,NA,TRBV5-6,TRBJ2-5,14,CASLGQGEGETQYF,TGTGCCAGCCTCGGACAGGGAGAGGGGGAGACCCAGTACTTC
TRBD2,NA,TRBV7-2,TRBJ2-3,17,CASSLVRIAGGLELEYF,TGTGCCAGCAGCTTAGTTAGAATAGCGGGGGGGCTGGAGTTAGAGTATTTT
TRBD1,once,TRBV7-2,TRBJ2-1,13,CASGTGGDNEQFF,TGTGCCTCCGGGACAGGGGGAGACAATGAGCAGTTCTTC
TRBD1,NA,TRBV30,TRBJ1-1,13,CAWTIGQGMEAFF,TGTGCCTGGACCATTGGACAGGGGATGGAAGCTTTCTTT
TRBD2,NA,TRBV7-3,TRBJ2-3,15,CASSPSGGSTDTQYF,TGTGCCAGCTCTCCCAGCGGGGGTAGCACAGATACGCAGTATTTT
TRBD1,NA,TRBV7-6,TRBJ2-6,19,CASSFQTGSAFSGANVLTF,TGTGCCAGCAGCTTTCAGACAGGGTCCGCCTTCTCTGGGGCCAACGTCCTGACTTTC
TRBD2,NA,TRBV10-3,TRBJ2-2,17,CAISESAGGPWTGELFF,TGTGCCATCAGTGAGTCGGCGGGGGGGCCGTGGACCGGGGAGCTGTTTTTT
NA,few,TRBV20-1,TRBJ1-3,15,CSASPDSLSGNTIYF,TGCAGTGCTAGTCCCGACAGCCTCTCTGGAAACACCATATATTTT
NA,NA,TRBV28,TRBJ1-3,16,CASSPGIYPVGNTIYF,TGTGCCAGCAGCCCCGGGATCTATCCGGTTGGAAACACCATATATTTT
NA,NA,TRBV11-3,TRBJ2-3,17,CASSFEHRATSTDTQYF,TGTGCCAGCAGCTTCGAACACAGGGCCACTAGCACAGATACGCAGTATTTT
NA,NA,TRBV30,TRBJ2-1,14,CAWSVRVSGDEQFF,TGTGCCTGGAGTGTAAGGGTTAGCGGCGATGAGCAGTTCTTC
TRBD2,NA,TRBV19,TRBJ2-1,19,CASNHRGSGGISSYNEQFF,TGTGCCAGTAACCATAGAGGCAGCGGGGGAATCAGCTCCTACAATGAGCAGTTCTTC
NA,NA,TRBV7-2,TRBJ1-6,13,CASSLSQMASLHF,TGTGCCAGCAGCTTATCACAAATGGCATCCCTCCACTTT
NA,large,TRBV5-6,TRBJ2-7,14,CASSLRGADYEQYF,TGTGCCAGCAGCTTACGGGGGGCTGATTACGAGCAGTACTTC
NA,NA,TRBV12-3/TRBV12-4,TRBJ1-1,13,CASSFGRGNEAFF,TGTGCCAGCAGTTTCGGCAGGGGTAATGAAGCTTTCTTT
NA,NA,TRBV5-1,TRBJ2-7,11,CASSFGGEQYF,TGCGCCAGCAGCTTTGGAGGAGAGCAGTACTTC
TRBD2,NA,TRBV7-9,TRBJ2-2,18,CASSSRLKAGIDTGELFF,TGTGCCAGCAGCTCGAGACTCAAAGCGGGGATAGACACCGGGGAGCTGTTTTTT
NA,NA,TRBV3-1/TRBV3-2,TRBJ2-3,14,CASSRDQRVDTQYF,TGTGCCAGCAGCCGAGACCAGAGGGTAGATACGCAGTATTTT
NA,NA,TRBV9,TRBJ2-3,13,CASSSNQISAQYF,TGTGCCAGCAGCTCAAACCAAATCTCAGCGCAGTATTTT
NA,NA,TRBV29-1,TRBJ2-1,14,CSVERLPGGDEQFF,TGCAGCGTTGAAAGGCTCCCGGGCGGGGATGAGCAGTTCTTC
TRBD2,NA,TRBV11-2,TRBJ2-5,15,CASSPRASGGETQYF,TGTGCCAGCAGCCCCAGGGCTAGCGGGGGAGAGACCCAGTACTTC
NA,NA,TRBV7-2,TRBJ2-3,17,CASSLVSRGEGTDTQYF,TGTGCCAGCAGCTTAGTTTCCAGGGGGGAGGGCACAGATACGCAGTATTTT
NA,NA,TRBV18,TRBJ2-3,11,CASSLANTQYF,TGTGCCAGCTCCCTTGCTAATACGCAGTATTTT
NA,few,TRBV6-6,TRBJ1-6,14,CASRGRAGDSPLHF,TGTGCCAGCAGGGGGAGGGCAGGGGATTCACCCCTCCACTTT
NA,NA,TRBV18,TRBJ1-1,14,CASSLTSRNTEAFF,TGTGCCAGCTCACTCACGAGCCGGAACACTGAAGCTTTCTTT
NA,NA,TRBV6-5,TRBJ2-7,14,CASSRPGSPYEQYF,TGTGCCAGCAGTCGACCGGGGTCCCCTTACGAGCAGTACTTC
TRBD1,NA,TRBV24-1,TRBJ2-7,16,CATSDAGTAELYEQYF,TGTGCCACCAGTGATGCCGGGACAGCGGAACTCTACGAGCAGTACTTC
TRBD1,once,TRBV28,TRBJ2-7,14,CASSHRGHINEQYF,TGTGCCAGCAGCCACAGGGGTCATATCAACGAGCAGTACTTC
NA,NA,TRBV12-5,TRBJ2-3,13,CASGPGKGLTQYF,TGTGCTAGTGGTCCAGGGAAGGGCTTAACGCAGTATTTT
NA,NA,TRBV6-2/TRBV6-3,TRBJ1-2,14,CASSSPRVSYGYTF,TGTGCCAGCAGTTCCCCCCGGGTCAGCTATGGCTACACCTTC